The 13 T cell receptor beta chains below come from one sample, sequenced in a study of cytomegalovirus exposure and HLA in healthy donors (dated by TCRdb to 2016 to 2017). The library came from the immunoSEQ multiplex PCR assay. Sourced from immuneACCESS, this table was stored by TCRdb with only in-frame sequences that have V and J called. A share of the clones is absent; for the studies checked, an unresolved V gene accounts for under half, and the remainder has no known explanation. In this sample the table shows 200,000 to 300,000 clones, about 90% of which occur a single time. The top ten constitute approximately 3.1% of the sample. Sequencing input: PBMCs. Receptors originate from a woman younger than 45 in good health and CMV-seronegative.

CDR3 nucleotide sequence: TGTGCCAGCAGCTCAGCGGGAGGGCCGGTCGAGCAGTACTTC. This gives the protein CASSSAGGPVEQYF. V and J are TRBV5-5 and TRBJ2-7, with 10 bases aligning to TRBD2. The CDR3 is 14 residues long. V shed 3 bases and J 6 bases; nucleotides not matched to a gene: 6. Germline V CDR1 and CDR2: SGHKS, YYEKEE (reference sequence).

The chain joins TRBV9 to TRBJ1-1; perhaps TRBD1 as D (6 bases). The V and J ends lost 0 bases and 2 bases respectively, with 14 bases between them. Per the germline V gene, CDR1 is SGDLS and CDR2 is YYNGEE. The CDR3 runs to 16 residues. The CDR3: CASSVVGGPSNTEAFF. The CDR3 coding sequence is TGTGCCAGCAGCGTAGTCGGGGGGCCATCAAACACTGAAGCTTTCTTT.

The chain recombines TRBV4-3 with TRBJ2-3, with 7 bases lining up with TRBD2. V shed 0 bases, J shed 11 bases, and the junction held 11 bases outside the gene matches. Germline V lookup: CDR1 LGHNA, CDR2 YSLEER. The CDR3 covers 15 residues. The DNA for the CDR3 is TGCGCCAGCAGCCAAGATCCTAGCGGAGCCGAGGGGCAGTATTTT. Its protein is CASSQDPSGAEGQYF.

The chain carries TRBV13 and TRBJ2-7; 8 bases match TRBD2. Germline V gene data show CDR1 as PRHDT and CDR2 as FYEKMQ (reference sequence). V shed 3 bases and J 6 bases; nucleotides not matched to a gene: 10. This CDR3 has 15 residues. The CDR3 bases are TGTGCCAGCAGCTTTCTGTTCGGGAGGGCCTCCGAGCAGTACTTC. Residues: CASSFLFGRASEQYF. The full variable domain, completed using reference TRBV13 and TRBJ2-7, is AAGVIQSPRHLIKEKRETATLKCYPIPRHDTVYWYQQGPGQDPQFLISFYEKMQSDKGSIPDRFSAQQFSDYHSELNMSSLELGDSALYFCASSFLFGRASEQYFGPGTRLTVT.

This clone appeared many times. The DNA of the CDR3 is TGTGCCAGCAGCTTAGGCGCGGCAGCTTACAATGAGCAGTTCTTC. Amino acid sequence: CASSLGAAAYNEQFF. The chain combines TRBV7-2 with TRBJ2-1; D not resolved. CDR3 length equals 15 residues. Germline V gene data show CDR1 as SGHTA and CDR2 as FQGNSA. V was clipped by 1 base and J by 4 bases, with 11 bases between them.

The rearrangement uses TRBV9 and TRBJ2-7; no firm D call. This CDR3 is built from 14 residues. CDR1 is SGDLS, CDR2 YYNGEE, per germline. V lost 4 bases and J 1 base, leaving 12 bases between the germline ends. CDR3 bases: TGTGCCAGCAGCTGGACGGATGATTCCTACGAGCAGTACTTC. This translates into CASSWTDDSYEQYF.

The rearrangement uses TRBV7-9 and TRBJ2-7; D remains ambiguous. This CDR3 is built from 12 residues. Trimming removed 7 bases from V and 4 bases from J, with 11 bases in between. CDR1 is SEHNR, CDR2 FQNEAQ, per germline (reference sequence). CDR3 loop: CASTFTTYEQYF. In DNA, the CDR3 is TGTGCCAGCACCTTTACTACTTACGAGCAGTACTTC.

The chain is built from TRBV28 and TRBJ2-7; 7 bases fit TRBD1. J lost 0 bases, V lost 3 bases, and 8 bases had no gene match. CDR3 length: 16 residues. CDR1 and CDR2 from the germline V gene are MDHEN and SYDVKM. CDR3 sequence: CASSLSGTAFSYEQYF. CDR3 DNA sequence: TGTGCCAGCAGTTTGTCCGGGACAGCCTTCTCCTACGAGCAGTACTTC.

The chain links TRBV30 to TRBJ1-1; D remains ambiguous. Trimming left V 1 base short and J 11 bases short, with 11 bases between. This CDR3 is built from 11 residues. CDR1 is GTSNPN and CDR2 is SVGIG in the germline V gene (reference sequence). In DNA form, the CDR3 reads TGTGCCTGGAGTGACCCAAAGCAGGCTTTCTTT. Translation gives CAWSDPKQAFF.

The CDR3 loop is CASSLGYSSGRGNEQFF. In DNA form, the CDR3 reads TGTGCCAGCAGCTTAGGGTATTCCAGCGGGAGAGGGAATGAGCAGTTCTTC. The chain links TRBV11-3 to TRBJ2-1; 8 positions agree with TRBD2. This CDR3 contains 17 residues. J gave up 7 bases and V 1 base, and 12 bases lay outside the gene matches. Germline V gives CDR1 SGHNT, CDR2 YENEEA.

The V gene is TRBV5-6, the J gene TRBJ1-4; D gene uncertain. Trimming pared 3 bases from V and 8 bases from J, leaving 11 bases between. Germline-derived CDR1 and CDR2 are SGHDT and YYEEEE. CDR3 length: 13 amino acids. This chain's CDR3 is CASSSGLEEKLFF. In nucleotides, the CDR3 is TGTGCCAGCAGCTCCGGGCTGGAGGAAAAACTGTTTTTT.

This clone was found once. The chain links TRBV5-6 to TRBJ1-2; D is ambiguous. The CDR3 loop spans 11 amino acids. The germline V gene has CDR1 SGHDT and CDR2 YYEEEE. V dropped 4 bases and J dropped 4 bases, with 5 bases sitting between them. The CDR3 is CASSRGYGYTF. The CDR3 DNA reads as TGTGCCAGCAGCCGGGGCTATGGCTACACCTTC.

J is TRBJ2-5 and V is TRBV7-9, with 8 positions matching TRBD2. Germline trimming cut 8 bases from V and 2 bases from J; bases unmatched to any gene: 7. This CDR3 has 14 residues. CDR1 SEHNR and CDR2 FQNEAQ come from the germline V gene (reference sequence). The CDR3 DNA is TGTGCCAGCCGTAGCGGGATTCTACAAGAGACCCAGTACTTC. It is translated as CASRSGILQETQYF.